The 9 T cell receptor beta chains reported below all come from one sample, sequenced in a study of CD8+ T cells in alopecia areata. Extraction of RNA preceded its reverse transcription into cDNA, which served as the sequencing template. TCRdb's table, derived via immunoSEQ multiplex PCR, lists solely in-frame clones and lacks some. The table includes more than 200,000 clones, about two thirds detected once. The sequences come from CD4+ T cells sorted from blood, collected at week 0. The receptors here all came from a human donor with alopecia areata.

The chain recombines TRBV30 with TRBJ2-7, with D possibly matching TRBD1 (6 bases). Germline V CDR1 and CDR2: GTSNPN, SVGIG (reference sequence). This CDR3 has 14 residues. V lost 3 bases and J 1 base, leaving 13 bases between the germline ends. This CDR3 is CAWRAGTLSYEQYF. DNA of the CDR3: TGTGCCTGGAGAGCCGGGACACTATCCTACGAGCAGTACTTC.

This clone was observed a handful of times. The CDR3 is CASDVRATNEKLFF. The CDR3 bases are TGTGCCAGCGACGTGAGGGCAACTAATGAAAAACTGTTTTTT. This chain joins TRBV14 and TRBJ1-4; D gene ambiguous. The CDR3 contains 14 residues. Germline V gene sequence: CDR1 SGHDN, CDR2 FVKESK. V lost 8 bases and J lost 0, with 10 bases in between.

The chain has TRBV30 and TRBJ1-5, with D tentatively TRBD1 (5 bases). The CDR3 runs 15 residues. V was trimmed by 2 bases and J by 5 bases, leaving 16 bases between them. In germline, CDR1 is GTSNPN, CDR2 SVGIG (reference sequence). For the CDR3, the DNA is TGTGCCTGGAGTACCCAGTGGACACGCGATCAGCCCCAGCATTTT. Its protein product is CAWSTQWTRDQPQHF.

As regards this clone: Additional DNA sequences in this sample encode the identical CDR3. The chain couples TRBV30 to TRBJ1-5; possible D gene TRBD1, 5 bases. There are 13 residues in the CDR3. Germline V gives CDR1 GTSNPN, CDR2 SVGIG (reference sequence). V was cut by 0 bases and J by 4 bases, with 7 bases left in between. As DNA, the CDR3 is TGTGCCTGGAGTGTGGGACTTAATCAGCCCCAGCATTTT. Residues: CAWSVGLNQPQHF.

V and J are TRBV25-1 and TRBJ2-7, with TRBD1 identical over 8 bases. Germline V lookup: CDR1 MGHDK, CDR2 SYGVNS. The CDR3 has 16 amino acids. The ends lost 4 bases at V and 0 bases at J; junction bases unmatched: 8. CDR3 residues: CASSGRTGLSSYEQYF. Here the CDR3 DNA reads TGTGCCAGCAGTGGAAGGACAGGGCTGAGCTCCTACGAGCAGTACTTC.

This clone has just a few counts. The chain carries TRBV5-4 and TRBJ1-2; possibly TRBD1 for D (5 bases). The germline V and J ends were trimmed by 1 base and 4 bases, with 11 bases remaining between them. Germline lookup yields CDR1 SGHNT and CDR2 YYREEE (reference sequence). The length of the CDR3 is 14 residues. The CDR3 region has the DNA TGTGCCAGCAGCTTGAGACAGCTTTCCTATGGCTACACCTTC. Its protein is CASSLRQLSYGYTF.

This clone has more than one count but fewer than ten. The chain is built from TRBV2 and TRBJ1-6; D not resolved. The germline CDR1 and CDR2 sequences are SNHLY and FYNNEI. The CDR3 is made up of 17 amino acids. V was shortened by 4 bases and J by 4 bases, with 17 bases between the two germline ends. CDR3: CASSGVTAFEYNSPLHF. The CDR3 nucleotides are TGTGCCAGCAGTGGGGTAACGGCTTTTGAGTATAATTCACCCCTCCACTTT. The variable domain in full, with the rest retrieved from reference TRBV2 and TRBJ1-6, is EPEVTQTPSHQVTQMGQEVILRCVPISNHLYFYWYRQILGQKVEFLVSFYNNEISEKSEIFDDQFSVERPDGSNFTLKIRSTKLEDSAMYFCASSGVTAFEYNSPLHFGNGTRLTVT.

A note on this clone: Germline is not matched at one junction end, which may reflect a read error. The chain carries TRBV30 and TRBJ1-1; D ambiguous. Germline CDR1 GTSNPN, CDR2 SVGIG (reference sequence). This CDR3 comprises 10 residues. The CDR3, as DNA: TGCGCCTGGAAACGGACTGAAGCTTTCTTT. Translation gives CAWKRTEAFF.

This clone was found a few times. At the DNA level, this CDR3 is encoded by other sequences in the same sample as well. This chain links TRBV29-1 with TRBJ2-3, with D hard to call. CDR3 length equals 12 residues. Germline CDR1 reads SQVTM; CDR2 reads ANQGSEA. V was cut by 1 base and J by 3 bases, with 5 bases left in between. The CDR3 spells CSVEGGTDTQYF. For the CDR3, the DNA is TGCAGCGTTGAAGGGGGTACAGATACGCAGTATTTT.